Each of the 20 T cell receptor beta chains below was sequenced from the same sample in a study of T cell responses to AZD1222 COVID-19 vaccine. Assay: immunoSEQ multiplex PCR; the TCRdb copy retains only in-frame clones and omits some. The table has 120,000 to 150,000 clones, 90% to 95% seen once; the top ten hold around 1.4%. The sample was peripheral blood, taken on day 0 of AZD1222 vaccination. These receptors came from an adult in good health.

Here the CDR3 reads CASSGAGEQYF. CDR3 DNA sequence: TGCGCCAGCAGCGGAGCGGGTGAGCAGTACTTC. The gene calls are TRBV10-1 and TRBJ2-7; possibly TRBD2 for D (6 bases). V lost 6 bases, J lost 7 bases, and 10 bases lay in between. Germline V CDR1 and CDR2: WNHNN, SYGVQD (reference sequence). The CDR3 has 11 amino acids.

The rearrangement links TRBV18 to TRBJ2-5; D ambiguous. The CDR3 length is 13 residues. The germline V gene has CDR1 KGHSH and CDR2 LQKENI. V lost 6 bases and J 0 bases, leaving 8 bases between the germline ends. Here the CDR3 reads CASSAAYQETQYF. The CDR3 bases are TGTGCCAGCTCGGCGGCGTACCAAGAGACCCAGTACTTC.

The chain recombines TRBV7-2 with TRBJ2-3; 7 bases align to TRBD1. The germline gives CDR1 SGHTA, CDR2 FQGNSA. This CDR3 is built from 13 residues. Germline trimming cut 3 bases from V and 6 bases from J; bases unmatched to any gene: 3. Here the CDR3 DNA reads TGTGCCAGCAGCTTGACAGGGTGGGATACGCAGTATTTT. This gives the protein CASSLTGWDTQYF.

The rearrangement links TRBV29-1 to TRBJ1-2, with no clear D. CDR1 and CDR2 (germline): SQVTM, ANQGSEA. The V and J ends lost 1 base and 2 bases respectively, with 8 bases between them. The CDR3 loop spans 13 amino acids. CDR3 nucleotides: TGCAGCGTTGAAGCAGGCCCGAACTATGGCTACACCTTC. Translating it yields CSVEAGPNYGYTF.

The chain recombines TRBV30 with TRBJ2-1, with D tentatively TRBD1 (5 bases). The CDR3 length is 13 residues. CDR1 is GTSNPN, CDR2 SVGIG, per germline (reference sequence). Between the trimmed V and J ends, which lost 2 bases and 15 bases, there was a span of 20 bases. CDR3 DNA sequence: TGTGCCTGGAGTCTGCGGACACTGACCTGGCCGTTCTTC. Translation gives CAWSLRTLTWPFF.

The CDR3: CASSLGGQVSNQPQHF. DNA for the CDR3: TGCGCCAGCAGCTTGGGGGGACAGGTTAGCAATCAGCCCCAGCATTTT. The V gene is TRBV5-1, the J gene TRBJ1-5, with TRBD1 matching 8 bases. The J segment lost 0 bases and the V segment lost 0 bases, leaving 2 bases of the junction unmatched. The germline V gene encodes CDR1 SGHRS and CDR2 YFSETQ. This CDR3 has 16 residues.

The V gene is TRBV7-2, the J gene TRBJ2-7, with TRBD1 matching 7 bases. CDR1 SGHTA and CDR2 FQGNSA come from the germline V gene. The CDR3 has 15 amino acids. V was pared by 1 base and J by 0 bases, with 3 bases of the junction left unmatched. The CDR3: CASSLVAGGSYEQYF. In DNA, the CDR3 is TGTGCCAGCAGCTTAGTAGCAGGGGGCTCCTACGAGCAGTACTTC.

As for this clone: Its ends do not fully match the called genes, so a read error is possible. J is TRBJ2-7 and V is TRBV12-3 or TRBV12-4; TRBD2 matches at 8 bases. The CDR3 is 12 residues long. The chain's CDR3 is CASSVALTSVSF. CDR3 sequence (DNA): TGTGCCAGCAGTGTAGCCCTGACTAGCGTGTCGTTC.

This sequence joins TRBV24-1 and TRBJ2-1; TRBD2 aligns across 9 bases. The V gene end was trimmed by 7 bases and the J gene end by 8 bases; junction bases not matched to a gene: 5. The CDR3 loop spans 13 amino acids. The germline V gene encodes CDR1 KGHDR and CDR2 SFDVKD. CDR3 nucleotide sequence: TGTGCCACCAGGAGCGGGGGGAGGGATGAGCAGTTCTTC. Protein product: CATRSGGRDEQFF.

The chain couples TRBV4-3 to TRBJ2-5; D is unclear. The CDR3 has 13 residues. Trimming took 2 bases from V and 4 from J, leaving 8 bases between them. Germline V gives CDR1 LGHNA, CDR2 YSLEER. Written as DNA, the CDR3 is TGCGCCAGCAGCCAACTACCGGGAGAGACCCAGTACTTC. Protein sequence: CASSQLPGETQYF.

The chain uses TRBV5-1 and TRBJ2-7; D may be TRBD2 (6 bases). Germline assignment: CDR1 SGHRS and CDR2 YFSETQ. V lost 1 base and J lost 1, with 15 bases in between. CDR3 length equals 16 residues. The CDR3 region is CASSLLPEGISYEQYF. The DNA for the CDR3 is TGCGCCAGCAGCTTGTTACCGGAGGGGATATCCTACGAGCAGTACTTC. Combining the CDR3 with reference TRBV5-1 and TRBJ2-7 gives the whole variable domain KAGVTQTPRYLIKTRGQQVTLSCSPISGHRSVSWYQQTPGQGLQFLFEYFSETQRNKGNFPGRFSGRQFSNSRSEMNVSTLELGDSALYLCASSLLPEGISYEQYFGPGTRLTVT.

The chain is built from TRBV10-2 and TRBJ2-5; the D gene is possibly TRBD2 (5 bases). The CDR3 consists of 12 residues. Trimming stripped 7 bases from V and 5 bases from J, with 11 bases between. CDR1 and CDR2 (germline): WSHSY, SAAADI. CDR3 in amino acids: CASTPSGETQYF. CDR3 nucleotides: TGCGCCAGCACCCCCTCGGGGGAGACCCAGTACTTC.

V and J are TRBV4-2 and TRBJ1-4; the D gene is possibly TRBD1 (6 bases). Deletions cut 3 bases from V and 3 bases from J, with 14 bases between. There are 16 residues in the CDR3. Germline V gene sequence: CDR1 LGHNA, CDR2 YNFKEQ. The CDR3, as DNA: TGTGCCAGCAGCCAGGCCGGAGGGGGACCTAATGAAAAACTGTTTTTT. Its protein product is CASSQAGGGPNEKLFF.

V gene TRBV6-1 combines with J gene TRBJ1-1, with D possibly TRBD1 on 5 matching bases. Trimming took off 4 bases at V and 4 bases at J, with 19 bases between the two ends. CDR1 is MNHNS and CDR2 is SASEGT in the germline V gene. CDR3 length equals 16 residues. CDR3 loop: CASSGLGEASGTEAFF. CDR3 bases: TGTGCCAGCAGTGGATTGGGGGAGGCGAGTGGCACTGAAGCTTTCTTT.

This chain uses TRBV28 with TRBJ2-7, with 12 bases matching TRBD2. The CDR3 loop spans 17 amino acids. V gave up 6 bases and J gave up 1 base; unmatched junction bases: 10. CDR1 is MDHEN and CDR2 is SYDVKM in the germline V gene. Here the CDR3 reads CASSYTSGRIRSYEQYF. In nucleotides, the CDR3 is TGTGCCAGCAGCTATACTAGCGGGAGGATCCGTTCCTACGAGCAGTACTTC.

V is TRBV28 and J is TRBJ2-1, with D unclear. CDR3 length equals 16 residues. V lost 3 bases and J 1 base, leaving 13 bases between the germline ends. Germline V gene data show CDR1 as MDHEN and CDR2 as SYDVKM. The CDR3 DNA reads TGTGCCAGCAGTTTGTTGGGGTCCTCGTCCTACAATGAGCAGTTCTTC. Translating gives CASSLLGSSSYNEQFF.

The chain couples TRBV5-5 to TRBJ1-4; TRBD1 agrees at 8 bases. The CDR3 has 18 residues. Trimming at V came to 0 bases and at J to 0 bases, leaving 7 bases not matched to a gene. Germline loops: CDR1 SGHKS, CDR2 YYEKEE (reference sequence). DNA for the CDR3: TGTGCCAGCAGCTTGGTAGGGCAGGGGGCTGCAACTAATGAAAAACTGTTTTTT. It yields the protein CASSLVGQGAATNEKLFF.

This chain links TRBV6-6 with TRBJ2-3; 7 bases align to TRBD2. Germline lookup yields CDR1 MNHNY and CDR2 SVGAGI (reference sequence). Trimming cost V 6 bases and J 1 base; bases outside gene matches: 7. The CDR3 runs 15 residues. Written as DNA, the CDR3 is TGTGCCAGCAGAACAGCGGGGACCGGCACAGATACGCAGTATTTT. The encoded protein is CASRTAGTGTDTQYF.

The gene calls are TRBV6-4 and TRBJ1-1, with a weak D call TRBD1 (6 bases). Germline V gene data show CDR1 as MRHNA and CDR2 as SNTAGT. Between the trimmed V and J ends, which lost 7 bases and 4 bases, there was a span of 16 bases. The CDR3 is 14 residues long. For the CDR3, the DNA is TGTGCCAGCAATTCCCGGGACATAGGCACTGAAGCTTTCTTT. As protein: CASNSRDIGTEAFF.

CDR3 sequence (DNA): TGTGCCAGCAGCGTAGTGAGGGAGAACACTGAAGCTTTCTTT. It yields the protein CASSVVRENTEAFF. V is TRBV9 and J is TRBJ1-1; D gene uncertain. Germline CDR1 and CDR2: SGDLS and YYNGEE. The CDR3 totals 14 residues. Trimming removed 0 bases from V and 1 base from J, with 7 bases in between.